These 10 T cell receptor beta chains were sequenced from one sample in a study of CXCR3-negative and CXCR3-positive naive CD8 T cells. Overall study findings and caveats: CXCR3-expressing naive cells carried TRB CDR3s more hydrophobic than those of CXCR3-negative naive cells.

cDNA libraries for TRB were generated by 5' RACE incorporating UMI labels. TCRdb reprocessed the 5' RACE reads and keeps a single row for each CDR3 protein, giving no DNA. The ten top clones account for under 0.8%, within a sample of over 50,000 distinct CDR3 sequences. These receptors have no known antigen. What was sequenced was naive CXCR3+ CD8+ T cells from blood. Subset here: CD45RO-CCR7+CD27+CD95- naive CD8+ T cells expressing CXCR3 (TNR3+). These receptors originate from a human donor in good health. Some clones in this sample may be carry-over from other donors' samples.

The rearrangement joins TRBV13 to TRBJ1-2; TCRdb reports TRBD1, a call that lacks DNA to check it against. This CDR3 is built from 15 residues. Per the germline V gene, CDR1 is PRHDT and CDR2 is FYEKMQ (reference sequence). The CDR3 protein is CASSTRTGFNYGYTF.

The chain links TRBV9 to TRBJ2-3. The CDR3 spans 12 residues. The germline V gene has CDR1 SGDLS and CDR2 YYNGEE. CDR3 in amino acids: CASSVTEDTQYF.

The chain uses TRBV2 and TRBJ1-6; TCRdb names TRBD1, which stays unverified in the absence of DNA. The CDR3 totals 16 residues. The germline V gene has CDR1 SNHLY and CDR2 FYNNEI. CDR3 protein: CASSEWTGSTNSPLHF.

The chain combines TRBV5-5 with TRBJ2-7. Germline CDR1 SGHKS, CDR2 YYEKEE (reference sequence). CDR3 length: 13 amino acids. CDR3 sequence: CASSLHSQYEQYF. Filled out from reference TRBV5-5 and TRBJ2-7, the complete variable domain reads DAGVTQSPTHLIKTRGQQVTLRCSPISGHKSVSWYQQVLGQGPQFIFQYYEKEERGRGNFPDRFSARQFPNYSSELNVNALLLGDSALYLCASSLHSQYEQYFGPGTRLTVT.

The chain links TRBV14 to TRBJ2-1; as DNA is missing, the TRBD1 call by TCRdb cannot be tested. CDR3 length: 15 amino acids. From germline, CDR1 is SGHDN and CDR2 FVKESK. The CDR3 protein is CASSPLGQSSHEQFF.

The J gene is TRBJ2-7, the V gene TRBV6-1; lacking DNA, the TRBD1 call made by TCRdb goes unchecked. This CDR3 has 16 amino acids. Germline CDR1 is MNHNS and CDR2 is SASEGT. The CDR3 loop is CASSEIVGTGIYEQYF.

The chain links TRBV20-1 to TRBJ2-7; TCRdb returns TRBD2, unconfirmable since there is no DNA. Germline V gene lookup returns CDR1 DFQATT and CDR2 SNEGSKA (reference sequence). The CDR3 has 15 amino acids. CDR3: CSARGSGTFLAEQYF.

The J gene is TRBJ2-7, the V gene TRBV29-1; absent DNA, TCRdb's TRBD1 call cannot be checked. The CDR3 covers 15 residues. Germline V CDR1 and CDR2: SQVTM, ANQGSEA. The CDR3 loop reads CSVEGSGTGAYEQYF.

V and J are TRBV6-1 and TRBJ2-1; as DNA is missing, the TRBD1 call by TCRdb cannot be tested. The CDR3 is 16 residues long. Per the germline V gene, CDR1 is MNHNS and CDR2 is SASEGT. The CDR3 reads CASSYRGGRVDNEQFF.

The rearrangement joins TRBV29-1 to TRBJ2-7; the D call from TCRdb, TRBD1, cannot be confirmed without DNA. This CDR3 spans 14 amino acids. The germline CDR1 and CDR2 sequences are SQVTM and ANQGSEA. The CDR3 spells CSAGGGDRIYEQYF.